The source of this T cell receptor beta chain is a study of cytomegalovirus exposure and HLA in healthy donors. Findings of the study overall: Usually a TCR sequence was rare, but some public TCRs were found in many donors. Specific recognition of CMV antigens was confirmed in vitro for three chains (all CMV-associated).

A word on this clone: No antigen is known for it.

Clones were read by immunoSEQ multiplex PCR, and TCRdb kept only the in-frame ones, dropping some. The top ten hold 0.67% of the sample, which has about 110,000 clones, around 95% seen once. The sequence was obtained from a young woman in good health and CMV-seronegative. Sample: PBMCs.

CDR3 loop: CASSTSPSSGGARETQYF. CDR3 bases: TGTGCCAGTAGTACCTCACCCTCCTCTGGTGGGGCTCGAGAGACCCAGTACTTC. The chain combines TRBV19 with TRBJ2-5; a weak D match, TRBD1 (5 bases). The ends were cut back, 4 bases at V and 4 bases at J, with 25 bases in the middle. The CDR3 sequence is 18 residues long. The germline gives CDR1 LNHDA, CDR2 SQIVND (reference sequence).